Below, 17 T cell receptor beta chains from the same sample are listed, as sequenced in a study of blood T cell repertoires in COVID-19. The method was immunoSEQ multiplex PCR; TCRdb's version includes in-frame clones alone and lacks a portion of them. The sample lists about 43,000 clones, roughly 90% occurring once. Sequenced input: peripheral blood. Receptor source: a woman older than 75 with active COVID-19.

The chain joins TRBV2 to TRBJ2-5; 9 bases agree with TRBD1. Germline V CDR1 and CDR2: SNHLY, FYNNEI. This CDR3 has 13 amino acids. The J segment lost 5 bases and the V segment lost 7 bases, leaving 5 bases of the junction unmatched. This chain's CDR3 is CASTRDREETQYF. Written as DNA, the CDR3 is TGTGCCAGCACCAGGGACAGGGAGGAGACCCAGTACTTC.

The V gene is TRBV19, the J gene TRBJ1-2; 8 positions match TRBD1. CDR3 length equals 15 residues. Germline lookup yields CDR1 LNHDA and CDR2 SQIVND (reference sequence). J lost 4 bases, V lost 1 base, and 5 bases had no gene match. CDR3 in amino acids: CASSIGPGGVYGYTF. The CDR3 nucleotides read TGTGCCAGTAGTATAGGCCCAGGGGGCGTCTATGGCTACACCTTC. Drawing the rest from reference TRBV19 and TRBJ1-2, the complete variable domain is DGGITQSPKYLFRKEGQNVTLSCEQNLNHDAMYWYRQDPGQGLRLIYYSQIVNDFQKGDIAEGYSVSREKKESFPLTVTSAQKNPTAFYLCASSIGPGGVYGYTFGSGTRLTVV.

The rearrangement joins TRBV10-2 to TRBJ2-7, with TRBD2 identical over 8 bases. J was trimmed by 2 bases and V by 9 bases; bases with no gene match: 9. Germline-derived CDR1 and CDR2 are WSHSY and SAAADI. The CDR3 has 14 amino acids. CDR3 bases: TGCGCCAGTCGAGCGGGCGGGGGGCCCTACGAGCAGTACTTC. It is translated as CASRAGGGPYEQYF.

In DNA, the CDR3 is TGTGCCACCATTAACGCCCCCCGGACTGTAGATAATTCACCCCTCCACTTT. Its translation: CATINAPRTVDNSPLHF. The chain uses TRBV24-1 and TRBJ1-6, with no clear D. Trimming cost V 8 bases and J 5 bases, with 21 bases left between them. The CDR3 is made up of 17 amino acids. The germline V gene encodes CDR1 KGHDR and CDR2 SFDVKD.

The DNA of the CDR3 is TGTGCCAGCAGCTTCGGGCGGGCGTCCTACAATGAGCAGTTCTTC. Translating it yields CASSFGRASYNEQFF. V and J are TRBV7-3 and TRBJ2-1; D is possibly TRBD2 (5 bases). The CDR3 contains 15 residues. The germline CDR1 and CDR2 sequences are SGHTA and FQGTGA. V dropped 3 bases and J dropped 1 base, with 10 bases sitting between them.

This chain joins TRBV5-1 and TRBJ1-2; the D is unclear. Per the germline V gene, CDR1 is SGHRS and CDR2 is YFSETQ. V lost 7 bases and J lost 7, with 14 bases in between. CDR3 length: 12 residues. In DNA form, the CDR3 reads TGCGCCAGCTGGGAGGTTGCTCGTGGCTACACCTTC. Translated: CASWEVARGYTF.

CDR3 nucleotide sequence: TGCAGCGTCCAGACAGGGGTTACCGAGCAGTACTTC. This sequence encodes CSVQTGVTEQYF. V and J are TRBV29-1 and TRBJ2-7; TRBD1 matches at 8 bases. This CDR3 region has 12 residues. Trimming at V came to 6 bases and at J to 6 bases, leaving 7 bases not matched to a gene. The germline V gene has CDR1 SQVTM and CDR2 ANQGSEA.

This sequence joins TRBV28 and TRBJ2-7, with TRBD1 matching over 10 bases. V was clipped by 5 bases and J by 8 bases; unmatched bases: 9. Per germline, CDR1 MDHEN and CDR2 SYDVKM. The CDR3 has 14 amino acids. The CDR3 protein is CASSPGTGVRKQYF. The CDR3 nucleotides read TGTGCCAGCAGTCCGGGGACAGGGGTGCGAAAGCAGTACTTC. The entire variable domain, with the rest obtained from reference TRBV28 and TRBJ2-7, is as follows: DVKVTQSSRYLVKRTGEKVFLECVQDMDHENMFWYRQDPGLGLRLIYFSYDVKMKEKGDIPEGYSVSREKKERFSLILESASTNQTSMYLCASSPGTGVRKQYFGPGTRLTVT.

This clone was seen only a few times. The CDR3 region is CASSLTGGGGYTF. The CDR3 DNA is TGTGCCAGCAGCTTAACGGGAGGTGGCGGCTACACCTTC. The V call is TRBV7-9, the J call TRBJ1-2; D ambiguous. In germline, CDR1 is SEHNR, CDR2 FQNEAQ (reference sequence). This CDR3 spans 13 amino acids. The V end was cut by 2 bases, the J end by 8 bases, with 12 bases between.

The V and J genes are TRBV19 and TRBJ2-5; no reliable D call. The CDR3 runs to 15 residues. The V gene's germline CDR1 is LNHDA and CDR2 SQIVND (reference sequence). The V and J ends lost 1 base and 1 base respectively, with 10 bases between them. CDR3 sequence reads: CASSIGPLLQETQYF. The DNA for the CDR3 is TGTGCCAGTAGTATAGGCCCCTTACTCCAAGAGACCCAGTACTTC.

This clone was detected a few times. As DNA, the CDR3 is TGTGCCAGCAGTGAACTCAGCCAGGGCGCCGGGGAGCTGTTTTTT. Translated, it gives CASSELSQGAGELFF. V usage is TRBV6-1 and J usage is TRBJ2-2, with a possible D match to TRBD1 (5 bases). The CDR3 has 15 residues. Per the germline V gene, CDR1 is MNHNS and CDR2 is SASEGT. The germline V and J ends were trimmed by 2 bases and 6 bases, with 13 bases remaining between them.

In its sample, this clone was seen once. The V gene is TRBV20-1, the J gene TRBJ1-2; D gene unclear. Trimming removed 7 bases from V and 5 bases from J, with 11 bases in between. The CDR3 sequence is 11 residues long. CDR1 and CDR2 from the germline V gene are DFQATT and SNEGSKA (reference sequence). Here the CDR3 reads CSVPGTYGYTF. DNA for the CDR3: TGCAGTGTCCCGGGTACTTATGGCTACACCTTC.

The J gene is TRBJ1-2, the V gene TRBV28, with 10 bases lining up with TRBD1. CDR3 length equals 13 residues. Germline lookup yields CDR1 MDHEN and CDR2 SYDVKM. V was pared by 10 bases and J by 6 bases, with 8 bases of the junction left unmatched. The CDR3 sequence: CATGQGLTDGYTF. CDR3 nucleotides: TGTGCCACGGGACAGGGGCTTACTGATGGCTACACCTTC.

This rearrangement joins TRBV5-1 to TRBJ1-1; the D is unclear. Looked up from germline, CDR1 is SGHRS and CDR2 is YFSETQ. V dropped 0 bases and J dropped 8 bases, with 14 bases sitting between them. This CDR3 spans 14 amino acids. Written as DNA, the CDR3 is TGCGCCAGCAGCTTGGGGTCGGGTCTCCTGGAAGCTTTCTTT. This codes for CASSLGSGLLEAFF.

The DNA of the CDR3 is TGTGCCAGCAGCTTCACAGGGGACAGCGAGCAGTACTTC. Translation gives CASSFTGDSEQYF. The chain employs TRBV7-9 and TRBJ2-7; 7 bases map to TRBD1. The junction had 5 bases not matched to a gene; V was cut back by 3 bases and J by 6 bases. Per the germline V gene, CDR1 is SEHNR and CDR2 is FQNEAQ (reference sequence). This CDR3 region has 13 residues.

This chain connects TRBV19 to TRBJ2-3; 8 positions match TRBD1. The CDR3 is made up of 15 amino acids. The V gene end was trimmed by 2 bases and the J gene end by 6 bases; junction bases not matched to a gene: 7. Germline loops: CDR1 LNHDA, CDR2 SQIVND (reference sequence). The chain's CDR3 is CASSIKDRVYDTQYF. CDR3 nucleotide sequence: TGTGCCAGTAGTATAAAGGACAGGGTTTACGATACGCAGTATTTT.

The rearrangement uses TRBV6-2 or TRBV6-3 and TRBJ2-2; TRBD2 might be the D (6 bases). The CDR3 contains 15 residues. Trimming left V 2 bases short and J 7 bases short, with 14 bases between. Germline CDR1 reads MNHEY; CDR2 reads SVGEGT. CDR3 bases: TGTGCCAGCAGTTACCATACGGGGGTTTTCGGGGAGCTGTTTTTT. Translating it yields CASSYHTGVFGELFF.